This T cell receptor (beta chain) was sequenced during a study of CD8 T cells in ankylosing spondylitis. General study findings and limits: Significantly higher representation of disease-linked clones was reported for matched ankylosing spondylitis synovial fluid. Relatively scarce in peripheral blood, disease-linked clones were CD8+. Apparently characteristic of ankylosing spondylitis blood was a TCR beta motif (eight highly homologous variants).

The TCR beta libraries were generated through quantitative 5'-RACE incorporating molecular barcodes. TCRdb processed the 5' RACE reads anew with MiXCR; each CDR3 protein has one entry. The sample holds some 220,000 distinct CDR3 sequences, roughly a tenth seen once. Germline V CDR1 and CDR2: SGHRS, YFSETQ. The CDR3 consists of 17 residues. Trimming cost V 0 bases and J 4 bases, with 17 bases left between them. This clonotype was found many times. Antigen: not known. This TCR was sampled from a male donor with ankylosing spondylitis or in good health (not recorded which). V and J are TRBV5-1 and TRBJ2-1; D is ambiguous. Sequenced sample: blood, either unsorted or a sorted T cell fraction (not recorded which). In DNA, the CDR3 is TGCGCCAGCAGCTTGGAGCCGGCTACAGCTTTATACAATGAGCAGTTCTTC. Its protein is CASSLEPATALYNEQFF.